These 5 T cell receptor beta chains share one sample of origin, sequenced in a study of T-cell memory formation after mild COVID-19. TCRdb passed the 5' RACE reads through MiXCR, listing each CDR3 protein once. The table includes fewer than 300,000 distinct CDR3 sequences, around 17% detected once. The sample was PBMCs or a T cell subset sorted from them (not recorded which). The receptors here all came from a man between 18 and 29 years old who had mild COVID-19 (a few samples of this study predate the infection). Cell type and time point are not known.

This chain joins TRBV12-3 or TRBV12-4 and TRBJ1-1, with D possibly matching TRBD1 (5 bases). CDR3 length: 15 amino acids. V was trimmed by 4 bases and J by 4 bases, leaving 16 bases between them. The CDR3 DNA reads TGTGCCAGCAGTTCCCTGGTTGGGGGGTCCACTGAAGCTTTCTTT. This encodes CASSSLVGGSTEAFF.

The chain employs TRBV6-5 and TRBJ2-1; a possible D gene is TRBD2 (6 bases). CDR3 length: 14 residues. Trimming removed 5 bases at V and 0 bases at J, with 8 bases between. CDR1 and CDR2 from the germline V gene are MNHEY and SVGAGI. The CDR3 DNA follows: TGTGCCAGCAGTGAGGAGGGCTCCTACAATGAGCAGTTCTTC. Protein: CASSEEGSYNEQFF.

The chain has TRBV15 and TRBJ1-2; 10 positions match TRBD1. CDR3 length: 14 amino acids. The V segment lost 5 bases and the J segment 8 bases; nucleotides outside the gene matches: 8. From germline, CDR1 is LNHNV and CDR2 YYDKDF (reference sequence). In DNA, the CDR3 is TGTGCCACCAGCCCAAGGACAGGGGGAACCGGCTACACCTTC. The encoded protein is CATSPRTGGTGYTF.

This clonotype was counted ten times or more. Here the CDR3 DNA reads TGCAGCGTTGATACAGTACAGCAGTTCTTC. Its protein product is CSVDTVQQFF. This chain joins TRBV29-1 and TRBJ2-1, with D hard to call. The CDR3 is 10 amino acids. Germline V gene sequence: CDR1 SQVTM, CDR2 ANQGSEA. Trimming pared 3 bases from V and 11 bases from J, leaving 8 bases between.

This sequence joins TRBV4-1 and TRBJ2-6, with 7 bases that match TRBD2. The CDR3 has 17 residues. Looked up from germline, CDR1 is MGHRA and CDR2 is YSYEKL. V was pared by 3 bases and J by 2 bases, with 7 bases of the junction left unmatched. CDR3 amino acids: CASSQGGTTTGANVLTF. The CDR3 DNA follows: TGCGCCAGCAGCCAGGGGGGGACTACTACTGGGGCCAACGTCCTGACTTTC.